This TCR beta chain was identified during a study of T cells in Graves' hyperthyroidism and ophthalmopathy. The study's findings and limits: From stable hyperthyroidism, ophthalmopathy was set apart by a 13 V-J model. Expanded thyroid clonotypes (above 0.001) were mostly also found in blood.

Germline loops: CDR1 SEHNR, CDR2 FQNEAQ (reference sequence). V was cut by 2 bases and J by 9 bases, with 19 bases left in between. This CDR3 is built from 15 residues. Of note for this clonotype: Its target is unknown.

TCR beta CDR3 sequences were amplified from RNA transcripts. HTBI primers were used for first-round RT-PCR of the TCR CDR3. One entry per CDR3 protein results from TCRdb running MiXCR on the multiplex PCR reads. This sample has roughly 510,000 distinct CDR3 sequences; over 45% occur once, and the top ten carry around two fifths. The chain links TRBV7-9 to TRBJ2-5, with D perhaps matching TRBD1 (5 bases). The sequence derives from an adult woman with Graves' disease, either hyperthyroidism or ophthalmopathy (not recorded which). Sequencing was done on a sample of peripheral blood or thyroid tissue (not recorded which). This chain's CDR3 is CASSLISDRGWPQYF. CDR3 bases: TGTGCCAGCAGCTTAATATCCGACAGAGGATGGCCCCAGTACTTC.